These 8 T cell receptor beta chains share one sample of origin, sequenced in a study of technical replicates of blood from several donors. Assay: immunoSEQ multiplex PCR; the TCRdb copy retains only in-frame clones and omits some. The sample records roughly 64,000 clones, about 86% being singletons. Sequences were obtained from PBMCs. The receptor source for this set is a human donor in good health. Some clones in this sample may be carry-over from other donors' samples.

This sequence joins TRBV2 and TRBJ2-5, with 9 bases lining up with TRBD1. From germline, CDR1 is SNHLY and CDR2 FYNNEI. CDR3 length: 13 residues. V lost 5 bases to trimming and J lost 5 bases; unmatched junction nucleotides: 3. CDR3 sequence: CASSRQGGETQYF. The CDR3 coding sequence is TGTGCCAGCAGTAGACAGGGGGGGGAGACCCAGTACTTC. Full variable domain (remainder filled in from reference TRBV2 and TRBJ2-5): EPEVTQTPSHQVTQMGQEVILRCVPISNHLYFYWYRQILGQKVEFLVSFYNNEISEKSEIFDDQFSVERPDGSNFTLKIRSTKLEDSAMYFCASSRQGGETQYFGPGTRLLVL.

The J gene is TRBJ2-5, the V gene TRBV7-6; 7 bases align to TRBD1. The junction had 15 bases not matched to a gene; V was cut back by 4 bases and J by 1 base. Germline values: CDR1 SGHVS, CDR2 FNYEAQ. The length of the CDR3 is 18 residues. The DNA of the CDR3 is TGTGCCAGCAGCTATGCCCTTTATATCAGGGGGTCCCAAGAGACCCAGTACTTC. This sequence encodes CASSYALYIRGSQETQYF.

The J gene is TRBJ1-4, the V gene TRBV18; D gene ambiguous. The length of the CDR3 is 14 residues. Deletions cut 0 bases from V and 0 bases from J, with 2 bases between. CDR1 and CDR2 from the germline V gene are KGHSH and LQKENI. CDR3 DNA: TGTGCCAGCTCACCACCCGCAACTAATGAAAAACTGTTTTTT. This encodes CASSPPATNEKLFF.

Only one count was recorded for this clone. This chain links TRBV7-2 with TRBJ2-1; tentatively, D is TRBD1 (5 bases). The CDR3 runs 15 residues. CDR1 and CDR2 from the germline V gene are SGHTA and FQGNSA. Deletions cut 5 bases from V and 3 bases from J, with 14 bases between. CDR3 sequence: CASSQNPDSYNEQFF. In DNA, the CDR3 is TGTGCCAGCAGCCAAAACCCCGACAGCTACAATGAGCAGTTCTTC.

The V gene is TRBV30, the J gene TRBJ2-3; D perhaps matches TRBD2 (5 bases). This CDR3 has 13 residues. Germline V gives CDR1 GTSNPN, CDR2 SVGIG (reference sequence). Trimming shortened V by 3 bases and J by 3 bases, and 10 bases separated the two germline ends. CDR3 region: CAWSAGVTDTQYF. The CDR3 coding sequence is TGTGCCTGGAGCGCCGGGGTGACAGATACGCAGTATTTT.

The chain is built from TRBV10-3 and TRBJ1-1; 12 nucleotides agree with TRBD1. The germline CDR1 and CDR2 sequences are ENHRY and SYGVKD. The CDR3 runs to 15 residues. The J segment lost 1 base and the V segment lost 5 bases, leaving 2 bases of the junction unmatched. The CDR3 DNA reads TGTGCCATCAGTCAGGGACAGGGGGCGAACACTGAAGCTTTCTTT. Translated, it gives CAISQGQGANTEAFF.

The chain is built from TRBV2 and TRBJ1-1; tentative D call: TRBD1 (5 bases). The CDR3 is 13 amino acids. Germline assignment: CDR1 SNHLY and CDR2 FYNNEI. Between the trimmed V and J ends, which lost 4 bases and 6 bases, there was a span of 12 bases. The CDR3 DNA reads TGTGCCAGCAGTGTAAACAGGAGGGCTGAAGCTTTCTTT. This translates into CASSVNRRAEAFF.

The genes are TRBV29-1 and TRBJ2-3; D is perhaps TRBD2 (7 bases). Trimming shortened V by 6 bases and J by 5 bases, and 12 bases separated the two germline ends. The CDR3 runs to 12 residues. Germline CDR1 SQVTM, CDR2 ANQGSEA. The chain's CDR3 is CSVTRGGDTQYF. CDR3 coding DNA: TGCAGCGTCACAAGGGGGGGAGATACGCAGTATTTT.